These 6 T cell receptor beta chains share one sample of origin, sequenced in a study of cytomegalovirus exposure and HLA in healthy donors. 13 Jbeta primers and 60 Vbeta primers were used for the PCR. The data were produced by immunoSEQ multiplex PCR, yet TCRdb's version contains in-frame clones alone and is incomplete. The sample shows 210,000 or so clones, more than 70% of them seen only once. Sample: PBMCs. These receptors were obtained from a boy aged 5-17 years in good health and CMV-seronegative.

The chain combines TRBV10-3 with TRBJ1-2; a weak D match, TRBD1 (5 bases). This CDR3 spans 15 amino acids. Germline lookup yields CDR1 ENHRY and CDR2 SYGVKD. V lost 6 bases and J 0 bases, leaving 14 bases between the germline ends. CDR3 DNA: TGTGCCATCAGCCTCAGGGATCCCCCTAACTATGGCTACACCTTC. It translates to CAISLRDPPNYGYTF.

V gene TRBV5-6 combines with J gene TRBJ1-6, with D possibly TRBD1 on 5 matching bases. CDR1 and CDR2 (germline): SGHDT, YYEEEE. This CDR3 contains 18 residues. Between the trimmed V and J ends, which lost 4 bases and 0 bases, there was a span of 17 bases. In DNA form, the CDR3 reads TGTGCCAGCAGCCCCTTTTGGGGCGCAAGCTCCTATAATTCACCCCTCCACTTT. Protein: CASSPFWGASSYNSPLHF. Based on the CDR3 plus reference TRBV5-6 and TRBJ1-6, the full variable domain is DAGVTQSPTHLIKTRGQQVTLRCSPKSGHDTVSWYQQALGQGPQFIFQYYEEEERQRGNFPDRFSGHQFPNYSSELNVNALLLGDSALYLCASSPFWGASSYNSPLHFGNGTRLTVT.

The V and J genes are TRBV27 and TRBJ1-2; TRBD1 matches at 8 bases. The CDR3 consists of 14 residues. The germline CDR1 and CDR2 sequences are MNHEY and SMNVEV (reference sequence). Losses at the gene ends were 4 bases for V and 4 bases for J; bases not matched to a gene: 5. CDR3 coding DNA: TGTGCCAGCAGTTCGCCCGACAGGGGCTATGGCTACACCTTC. This gives the protein CASSSPDRGYGYTF.

This clone was observed a single time. Different DNA sequences within this sample yield the same CDR3. The V call is TRBV6-1, the J call TRBJ1-5; D might be TRBD1 (5 bases). The germline V gene encodes CDR1 MNHNS and CDR2 SASEGT. The CDR3 extends over 16 amino acids. V lost 1 base and J 6 bases, leaving 16 bases between the germline ends. CDR3 bases: TGTGCCAGCAGTGAAGGGCAGGGAAGGTCGGGTCAGCCCCAGCATTTT. Translation: CASSEGQGRSGQPQHF.

The rearrangement uses TRBV27 and TRBJ2-7, with 11 bases fitting TRBD1. The junction had 5 bases not matched to a gene; V was cut back by 3 bases and J by 7 bases. CDR3 length equals 14 residues. The V gene's germline CDR1 is MNHEY and CDR2 SMNVEV (reference sequence). The CDR3 spells CASSLGQGVGEQYF. DNA for the CDR3: TGTGCCAGCAGTTTGGGACAGGGGGTGGGTGAGCAGTACTTC.

This chain joins TRBV11-2 and TRBJ2-5, with D possibly TRBD1 on 5 matching bases. The V and J ends lost 3 bases and 6 bases respectively, with 5 bases between them. This CDR3 has 11 amino acids. Germline V CDR1 and CDR2: SGHAT, FQNNGV. CDR3 amino acids: CASSLGQTQYF. The CDR3 region has the DNA TGTGCCAGCAGCTTGGGGCAGACCCAGTACTTC.